This is a list of T cell receptor beta chains from one sample in a study of shared clonotypes between healthy human individuals. Assay used: immunoSEQ multiplex PCR; TCRdb lists only in-frame clones, some missing. The data show fewer than 3 million clones, about 90% seen once. The sample consisted of naive CD4+ T cells from PBMCs. Receptor source: a man aged 18-30 years in good health. Some clones in this sample may be carry-over from other donors' samples. CDR3s include the opening cysteine and the closing phenylalanine or tryptophan. Each record gives: D gene, clone size, V gene, J gene, CDR3 DNA, CDR3 protein. A D gene is named only where the DNA matches it firmly. Size values are once, few and many counts, or a class for expanded clones, and some rows have none.

NA	once	TRBV11-2	TRBJ2-1	TGTGCCAGCAGCAAAGGGGGGGAGTGGGCTAGCGCCTCCTACAATGAGCAGTTCTTC	CASSKGGEWASASYNEQFF
NA	NA	TRBV6-1	TRBJ1-2	TGTGCCAGCAGTGAACGAGAGAACTATGGCTACACCTTC	CASSERENYGYTF
TRBD2	NA	TRBV29-1	TRBJ2-1	TGCAGCGCCAGGACTAGCGGGAGGTGGAATGAGCAGTTCTTC	CSARTSGRWNEQFF
NA	NA	TRBV27	TRBJ2-3	TGTGCCAGCAGTTTCCAGGGAGATACGCAGTATTTT	CASSFQGDTQYF
NA	NA	TRBV7-3	TRBJ2-3	TGTGCCAGCAGCCTCGTCGGCTGGGCAGATACGCAGTATTTT	CASSLVGWADTQYF
NA	NA	TRBV7-3	TRBJ2-1	TGTGCCAGCAGCTTTACGGCTAGCGCATACAATGAGCAGTTCTTC	CASSFTASAYNEQFF
NA	NA	TRBV5-1	TRBJ2-4	TGCGCCAGCAGCCCTGACAGGCCCGCTCCGGACATTCAGTACTTC	CASSPDRPAPDIQYF
NA	NA	TRBV18	TRBJ2-1	TGTGCCAGCTCACCTGGGGATCGTAGCTACAATGAGCAGTTCTTC	CASSPGDRSYNEQFF
TRBD2	once	TRBV7-2	TRBJ2-7	TGTGCCAGCAGCTTAGCCGCGACTAGCGGGGTACCCTACGAGCAGTACTTC	CASSLAATSGVPYEQYF
NA	NA	TRBV7-2	TRBJ1-2	TGTGCCAGCAGCTTAGGCCAAAATCCCCTCTATGGCTACACCTTC	CASSLGQNPLYGYTF
NA	NA	TRBV7-9	TRBJ2-5	TGTGCCAGCAGCTTAATGAGGGTACAAGAGACCCAGTACTTC	CASSLMRVQETQYF
TRBD1	NA	TRBV28	TRBJ1-2	TGTGCCAGCAGTTTTGGACAGGCTTCTATTGGCTATGGCTACACCTTC	CASSFGQASIGYGYTF
NA	NA	TRBV28	TRBJ1-1	TGTGCCAGCAGTGGTGGAGGGCGGATGAACACTGAAGCTTTCTTT	CASSGGGRMNTEAFF
TRBD2	once	TRBV30	TRBJ2-7	TGTGCCTGGAGCCGCGGGGGGAGCGAGCAGTACTTC	CAWSRGGSEQYF
NA	NA	TRBV19	TRBJ1-1	TGTGCCAGTACCACTAACAGGGACTACACTGAAGCTTTCTTT	CASTTNRDYTEAFF
NA	NA	TRBV10-3	TRBJ1-5	TGTGCCATCAGTGATCGGACAGAAGATCAGCCCCAGCATTTT	CAISDRTEDQPQHF
TRBD1	NA	TRBV19	TRBJ1-5	TGTGCCAGCGCCCATTGGACAGGGTACCATCAGCCCCAGCATTTT	CASAHWTGYHQPQHF
TRBD2	NA	TRBV6-7	TRBJ2-2	TGTGCCAGCAGTTACTCGATAAGCGGGAGGACCTCCGGGGAGCTGTTTTTT	CASSYSISGRTSGELFF
NA	NA	TRBV28	TRBJ1-4	TGTGCCAGCAGTTTGGGGGGGCGGGGTGAAAAACTGTTTTTT	CASSLGGRGEKLFF
NA	NA	TRBV6-1	TRBJ1-4	TGTGCCAGCAGGGATTCCGGGGCGCGTGAAAAACTGTTTTTT	CASRDSGAREKLFF
TRBD2	NA	TRBV28	TRBJ2-5	TGTGCCAGCAGGGGGACTAGCGGGAGAGTGGCCCAGTACTTC	CASRGTSGRVAQYF
NA	NA	TRBV6-5	TRBJ2-3	TGTGCCACCCTAAAAACAGATACGCAGTATTTT	CATLKTDTQYF
NA	NA	TRBV7-2	TRBJ1-1	TGTGCCAGCAGCAGACAGGTGGGCACTGAAGCTTTCTTT	CASSRQVGTEAFF
NA	once	TRBV2	TRBJ1-2	TGTGCCAGCATCCCAATAACCTTCAACTATGGCTACACCTTC	CASIPITFNYGYTF
TRBD1	NA	TRBV9	TRBJ1-2	TGTGCCAGCAGCGTAGCCCCCGACAGGGTTGATGGCTACACCTTC	CASSVAPDRVDGYTF
NA	NA	TRBV18	TRBJ1-3	TGTGCCAGCTCACCACCAGGGACTGGAAACACCATATATTTT	CASSPPGTGNTIYF
NA	NA	TRBV7-3	TRBJ2-1	TGTGCCAGCAGCCTAATGGACCCACACAATTCGGAGCAGTTCTTC	CASSLMDPHNSEQFF
NA	NA	TRBV5-1	TRBJ2-5	TGCGCCAGCAGCTTGGCGTTTCGGGGAACAGAGACCCAGTACTTC	CASSLAFRGTETQYF
TRBD1	NA	TRBV25-1	TRBJ1-2	TGTGCCAGCAGTCCGCGGACAGGGGGACACTACACCTTC	CASSPRTGGHYTF
NA	NA	TRBV19	TRBJ2-6	TGTGCCAGCCAAAAGGTCTCTGGGGCCAACGTCCTGACTTTC	CASQKVSGANVLTF
NA	NA	TRBV5-4	TRBJ2-2	TGTGCCAGCAGCTTAGGCCCCGGGGAGCTGTTTTTT	CASSLGPGELFF
TRBD1	NA	TRBV5-1	TRBJ2-7	TGCGCCAGCAGCTTAAAACCTATGGACAGGGGCCAGATCTACCGCTACGAGCAGTACTTC	CASSLKPMDRGQIYRYEQYF
NA	once	TRBV6-1	TRBJ1-2	TGTGCCAGCAGTCGGCAGGAAGGCTATGGCTACACCTTC	CASSRQEGYGYTF
TRBD2	NA	TRBV5-1	TRBJ2-2	TGCGCCAGCAGCTATAGCGGGATTAACACCGGGGAGCTGTTTTTT	CASSYSGINTGELFF
NA	few	TRBV7-7	TRBJ2-2	TGTGCCAGCAGCTTAGTATCCACCGGGGAGCTGTTTTTT	CASSLVSTGELFF
TRBD2	NA	TRBV6-5	TRBJ2-7	TGTGCCAGCAGGAAAGCGGGAGGCCTTCCCGAGCAGTACTTC	CASRKAGGLPEQYF
NA	NA	TRBV28	TRBJ2-3	TGTGCCAGCAGTTTGTTCACAGATACGCAGTATTTT	CASSLFTDTQYF
NA	NA	TRBV9	TRBJ2-1	TGTGCCAGCAGCGTAGATTGGCTCCCTAATGAGCAGTTCTTC	CASSVDWLPNEQFF
NA	NA	TRBV27	TRBJ2-7	TGTGCCAGCAGCTCCCAACGGGACATGTCCTACGAGCAGTACTTC	CASSSQRDMSYEQYF
TRBD1	NA	TRBV10-3	TRBJ2-7	TGTGCCATCAGTTCCGGGACAGGGTACTACGAGCAGTACTTC	CAISSGTGYYEQYF
TRBD2	NA	TRBV11-2	TRBJ2-1	TGTGCCAGCAGAGGATTAGCGGGGCCGATGGGCAATGAGCAGTTCTTC	CASRGLAGPMGNEQFF
NA	NA	TRBV28	TRBJ1-5	TGTGCCAGCAGCCCAGGGAGACGGATCAATCAGCCCCAGCATTTT	CASSPGRRINQPQHF
TRBD1	NA	TRBV5-1	TRBJ2-7	TGCGCCAGCAGGAGGGGGCCCTACGAGCAGTACTTC	CASRRGPYEQYF
NA	NA	TRBV11-2	TRBJ1-5	TGTGCCAGCAGCTTAGATTACCAGGGAGATGGGGAATATAGCAATCAGCCCCAGCATTTT	CASSLDYQGDGEYSNQPQHF